A selection of T cell receptor beta chains follows, all from one sample in a study of T cell responses to AZD1222 COVID-19 vaccine. The assay was immunoSEQ multiplex PCR, and TCRdb's table has in-frame clones only and misses some. In the table there are roughly 140,000 clones, around 88% of which are singletons. Source: peripheral blood, taken on day 0 of AZD1222 vaccination. These receptors came from an adult in good health. Each CDR3 is given with its conserved first and last residue. The D gene is left open where the match is weak. Clone size is not always given. Where it is, it says once, few, many or a class for expanded clones.

v_call: TRBV7-9; j_call: TRBJ2-7; d_call: NA; clone_size: NA; cdr3_aa: CASSFLLGDGSYEQYF; cdr3_nt: TGTGCCAGCAGCTTCCTACTCGGGGACGGGTCCTACGAGCAGTACTTC
v_call: TRBV6-5; j_call: TRBJ2-2; d_call: NA; clone_size: once; cdr3_aa: CASRDTRGTGELFF; cdr3_nt: TGTGCCAGCAGGGACACTAGAGGCACCGGGGAGCTGTTTTTT
v_call: TRBV7-9; j_call: TRBJ2-7; d_call: NA; clone_size: NA; cdr3_aa: CASSLGTLSSYEQYF; cdr3_nt: TGTGCCAGCAGCTTGGGCACACTGAGCTCCTACGAGCAGTACTTC
v_call: TRBV19; j_call: TRBJ1-5; d_call: NA; clone_size: NA; cdr3_aa: CASSIHQGRGNQPQHF; cdr3_nt: TGTGCCAGTAGTATTCACCAGGGAAGGGGAAATCAGCCCCAGCATTTT
v_call: TRBV13; j_call: TRBJ2-1; d_call: TRBD2; clone_size: NA; cdr3_aa: CASSQRTSGSTEQFF; cdr3_nt: TGTGCCAGCAGCCAACGGACTAGCGGGAGTACGGAGCAGTTCTTC
v_call: TRBV4-3; j_call: TRBJ2-7; d_call: NA; clone_size: NA; cdr3_aa: CASSQVRGLEQYF; cdr3_nt: TGCGCCAGCAGCCAAGTTAGAGGGCTCGAGCAGTACTTC
v_call: TRBV6-1; j_call: TRBJ2-3; d_call: NA; clone_size: NA; cdr3_aa: CASSEGSDTQYF; cdr3_nt: TGTGCCAGCAGTGAGGGGTCAGATACGCAGTATTTT
v_call: TRBV7-2; j_call: TRBJ2-7; d_call: TRBD1; clone_size: NA; cdr3_aa: CASSLPGQTYEQYF; cdr3_nt: TGTGCCAGCAGCTTGCCGGGACAGACCTACGAGCAGTACTTC
v_call: TRBV1; j_call: TRBJ1-6; d_call: NA; clone_size: NA; cdr3_aa: CTSSQDEGDNSPLHF; cdr3_nt: TGCACCAGCAGCCAAGATGAGGGAGATAATTCACCCCTCCACTTT
v_call: TRBV4-2; j_call: TRBJ1-6; d_call: NA; clone_size: few; cdr3_aa: CASSQDLARDTPYNSPLHF; cdr3_nt: TGTGCCAGCAGCCAAGATCTAGCTAGGGATACCCCCTATAATTCACCCCTCCACTTT
v_call: TRBV6-5; j_call: TRBJ1-2; d_call: NA; clone_size: NA; cdr3_aa: CASSYSFGGYGYTF; cdr3_nt: TGTGCCAGCAGTTACTCCTTCGGAGGCTATGGCTACACCTTC
v_call: TRBV5-4; j_call: TRBJ2-3; d_call: NA; clone_size: NA; cdr3_aa: CASSTGRGRTDTQYF; cdr3_nt: TGTGCCAGCAGCACGGGCCGGGGCCGCACAGATACGCAGTATTTT
v_call: TRBV6-5; j_call: TRBJ2-7; d_call: NA; clone_size: NA; cdr3_aa: CASSLQVSGDEQYF; cdr3_nt: TGTGCCAGCAGCCTACAGGTTTCGGGGGACGAGCAGTACTTC
v_call: TRBV27; j_call: TRBJ1-2; d_call: TRBD1; clone_size: once; cdr3_aa: CASSSTGTAVYGYTF; cdr3_nt: TGTGCCAGCAGTTCCACAGGGACAGCGGTCTATGGCTACACCTTC
v_call: TRBV14; j_call: TRBJ2-1; d_call: TRBD2; clone_size: NA; cdr3_aa: CASSHGPGGRLYNEQFF; cdr3_nt: TGTGCCAGCAGCCACGGACCGGGGGGACGGCTCTACAATGAGCAGTTCTTC
v_call: TRBV28; j_call: TRBJ2-7; d_call: NA; clone_size: NA; cdr3_aa: CASSSPRTGTTYEQYF; cdr3_nt: TGTGCCAGCAGTTCACCCCGGACAGGGACTACCTACGAGCAGTACTTC
v_call: TRBV4-1; j_call: TRBJ1-1; d_call: NA; clone_size: NA; cdr3_aa: CASSPVPRLETEAFF; cdr3_nt: TGCGCCAGCAGCCCCGTACCAAGGCTGGAGACTGAAGCTTTCTTT
v_call: TRBV4-3; j_call: TRBJ2-1; d_call: NA; clone_size: NA; cdr3_aa: CASSQAWSSYNEQFF; cdr3_nt: TGCGCCAGCAGCCAAGCGTGGAGCTCCTACAATGAGCAGTTCTTC
v_call: TRBV5-8; j_call: TRBJ2-7; d_call: NA; clone_size: NA; cdr3_aa: CASSLEAAEEQYF; cdr3_nt: TGTGCCAGCAGCTTGGAGGCGGCGGAGGAGCAGTACTTC
v_call: TRBV19; j_call: TRBJ2-1; d_call: TRBD2; clone_size: NA; cdr3_aa: CASSTGLAGKISYNEQFF; cdr3_nt: TGTGCCAGTAGTACGGGACTAGCGGGGAAGATATCCTACAATGAGCAGTTCTTC
v_call: TRBV5-1; j_call: TRBJ2-1; d_call: NA; clone_size: NA; cdr3_aa: CASSPDRIQEQFF; cdr3_nt: TGCGCCAGCAGCCCCGACAGAATACAAGAGCAGTTCTTC
v_call: TRBV5-6; j_call: TRBJ2-4; d_call: TRBD2; clone_size: NA; cdr3_aa: CASSFGFAGGDPIQYF; cdr3_nt: TGTGCCAGCAGCTTTGGATTTGCGGGAGGGGACCCCATTCAGTACTTC
v_call: TRBV7-8; j_call: TRBJ1-2; d_call: NA; clone_size: NA; cdr3_aa: CASSLGQYYGYTF; cdr3_nt: TGTGCCAGCAGCTTAGGACAGTACTATGGCTACACCTTC